This is a list of T cell receptor beta chains from one sample in a study of T-cell memory formation after mild COVID-19. A single record per CDR3 protein comes from TCRdb applying MiXCR to the 5' RACE reads. The sample includes just under 150,000 distinct CDR3 sequences, 15% to 20% of them seen just once. The sample comprised PBMCs or a T cell subset sorted from them (not recorded which). These receptors originate from an adult woman who had mild COVID-19 (a few samples of this study predate the infection). Cell type and time point are not known. The CDR3 runs from the conserved cysteine through the conserved F or W. D genes are given only for firm matches. Clone size is not always given. Where it is, it says once, few, many or a class for expanded clones.

V	D	size	J	DNA	CDR3
TRBV6-5	NA	few	TRBJ1-6	TGTGCCAGCAGTTTGGATCCAAGGGAGGGGTCACCCCTCCACTTT	CASSLDPREGSPLHF
TRBV20-1	NA	few	TRBJ1-6	TGCAGTGCTCAATCGAGCGATAGCTCCTATAATTCACCCCTCCACTTT	CSAQSSDSSYNSPLHF
TRBV7-2	NA	few	TRBJ1-6	TGTGCCAGCAGGTTCCCACAGGGAGTTGATTCACCCCTCCACTTT	CASRFPQGVDSPLHF
TRBV4-2	NA	NA	TRBJ2-1	TGTGCCAGCAGCACAGGACTTAATTCTCTCAATGAGCAGTTCTTC	CASSTGLNSLNEQFF
TRBV12-3/TRBV12-4	NA	few	TRBJ1-2	TGTGCCAGCAGTCGTCCGGATAAAGCTAACTATGGCTACACCTTC	CASSRPDKANYGYTF
TRBV18	TRBD2	few	TRBJ2-1	TGTGCCAGCTCACCGGGGGGGATAGCGGGAGCCGGTGAGCAGTTCTTC	CASSPGGIAGAGEQFF
TRBV5-1	TRBD1	NA	TRBJ1-2	TGCGCCAGCAGCTTGGCCGGGACAGGGAGTGGCTACACCTTC	CASSLAGTGSGYTF
TRBV29-1	NA	NA	TRBJ2-3	TGCAGCGTTCAGGGACGGGGCAGCACAGATACGCAGTATTTT	CSVQGRGSTDTQYF
TRBV6-5	NA	NA	TRBJ1-1	TGTGCCAGCAGGGCGGGATGGTCGAACACTGAAGCTTTCTTT	CASRAGWSNTEAFF
TRBV7-9	NA	few	TRBJ1-6	TGTGCCAGCAGCAAATCTACGGGTTTACATTCACCCCTCCACTTT	CASSKSTGLHSPLHF
TRBV3-1	NA	NA	TRBJ2-1	TGTGCCAGCAGCCCCCACCGGGACGCTGAGCAGTTCTTC	CASSPHRDAEQFF
TRBV5-8	NA	few	TRBJ2-5	TGTGCCAGCGGGAGGGGGCGAAGAGAGACCCAGTACTTC	CASGRGRRETQYF
TRBV12-3/TRBV12-4	NA	NA	TRBJ2-7	TGTGCCAGCAGCAGGGGACACCCCTCATACGAGCAGTACTTC	CASSRGHPSYEQYF
TRBV12-3/TRBV12-4	NA	medium-sized	TRBJ2-5	TGTGCCAGCAGTTTTGGGGTGGGGGAGACCCAGTACTTC	CASSFGVGETQYF
TRBV7-9	NA	few	TRBJ1-5	TGTGCCAGCAGCCACAATAAGGGTAACCAGCCCCAGCATTTT	CASSHNKGNQPQHF
TRBV12-3/TRBV12-4	TRBD1	few	TRBJ2-7	TGTGCCAGCAGACACTCCCGGGACAGGGGGATATACGAGCAGTACTTC	CASRHSRDRGIYEQYF
TRBV7-3	TRBD2	few	TRBJ2-1	TGTGCCAGCAGCTTTAACCAGGGAGGGGTTGGAGACAATGAGCAGTTCTTC	CASSFNQGGVGDNEQFF
TRBV28	NA	few	TRBJ2-7	TGTGCCAGCAGCGAATCCACAGGGAACTCCTACGAGCAGTACTTC	CASSESTGNSYEQYF
TRBV12-3/TRBV12-4	NA	few	TRBJ1-1	TGTGCCAGCAGTTTAGCGTTCTTGATCGGGGAAGCTTTCTTT	CASSLAFLIGEAFF
TRBV20-1	NA	NA	TRBJ1-5	TGCAGTGCTAGAGCAGGATCCAATCAGCCCCAGCATTTT	CSARAGSNQPQHF
TRBV6-6	NA	NA	TRBJ1-1	TGTGCCAGCAGTTACTCACCAGTTGAAGCTTTCTTT	CASSYSPVEAFF
TRBV12-3/TRBV12-4	NA	NA	TRBJ1-2	TGTGCCAGCGGGTTTATTGGGGAGCCTGGCTACACCTTC	CASGFIGEPGYTF
TRBV12-3/TRBV12-4	TRBD1	NA	TRBJ2-1	TGTGCCAGCAGCAAACCGGGACAGGGGCAAAATGAGCAGTTCTTC	CASSKPGQGQNEQFF
TRBV6-5	TRBD2	few	TRBJ2-7	TGTGCCAGCAGTTACGCCCGGGGACTAGCGGGAGAGCAGTACTTC	CASSYARGLAGEQYF
TRBV6-1	NA	NA	TRBJ2-2	TGTGCCAGCAGTGAAGTAGGGAGGATTCTGGGGGAGCTGTTTTTT	CASSEVGRILGELFF
TRBV20-1	TRBD1	NA	TRBJ2-7	TGCAGTGCTAGAGATAGGGACAGCGCGTACGAGCAGTACTTC	CSARDRDSAYEQYF
TRBV12-3/TRBV12-4	TRBD1	NA	TRBJ2-7	TGTGCCAGCAGTCGAGGGGGACAGCCTTACGAGCAGTACTTC	CASSRGGQPYEQYF
TRBV27	NA	NA	TRBJ1-1	TGTGCCAGCAGCCCCGGTCAGCCAGAAGCTTTCTTT	CASSPGQPEAFF
TRBV18	NA	few	TRBJ2-3	TGTGCCAGCTCACCGACCAGTGTTATTGGGAAAGATACGCAGTATTTT	CASSPTSVIGKDTQYF
TRBV20-1	NA	few	TRBJ1-2	TGCAGTGCTAGGGGGCAGGCCTCGGGCTATGGCTACACCTTC	CSARGQASGYGYTF
TRBV2	TRBD1	few	TRBJ2-7	TGTGCCAGCAGTGAGGACAGGGGGACATACGAGCAGTACTTC	CASSEDRGTYEQYF
TRBV5-1	NA	NA	TRBJ1-2	TGCGCCAGCAGCTTGGACAGGGTTTCCTCCGGCTACACCTTC	CASSLDRVSSGYTF
TRBV12-3/TRBV12-4	NA	few	TRBJ2-5	TGTGCCAGCAGCCTATATGGGGAGACCCAGTACTTC	CASSLYGETQYF
TRBV5-4	TRBD2	NA	TRBJ2-7	TGTGCCAGCAGCCGAGCGGGAGGGCCCTACGAGCAGTACTTC	CASSRAGGPYEQYF
TRBV5-1	NA	few	TRBJ2-1	TGCGCCAGCGGAGGACAGTACAATGAGCAGTTCTTC	CASGGQYNEQFF
TRBV6-6	NA	few	TRBJ2-4	TGTGCCACCGAATCATCAGGGCTAGCCAAAAACATTCAGTACTTC	CATESSGLAKNIQYF
TRBV24-1	NA	few	TRBJ1-5	TGTGCCACCAGTGCGGGGCTGACGAATCAGCCCCAGCATTTT	CATSAGLTNQPQHF
TRBV30	NA	many	TRBJ2-2	TGTGCCCATCCTGGGCGAAATCTGAACACCGGGGAGCTGTTTTTT	CAHPGRNLNTGELFF